This T cell receptor (beta chain) comes out of a study of cytomegalovirus exposure and HLA in healthy donors. Only in-frame clones appear in the TCRdb table, and some are missing; sequencing was by immunoSEQ multiplex PCR. The repertoire holds around 200,000 clones, with 80% to 85% as singletons. With respect to this clone: Its antigen is still unknown.

The germline V and J ends were trimmed by 5 bases and 7 bases, with 3 bases remaining between them. The CDR3 is 10 amino acids. Germline assignment: CDR1 SNHLY and CDR2 FYNNEI. Study conclusions and caveats: Reportedly, cytomegalovirus status was diagnosed with high sensitivity and specificity.

The chain joins TRBV2 to TRBJ2-4; D remains unclear. Sequenced material: PBMCs. This receptor was taken from a woman in her late teens or twenties in good health and CMV-seropositive. The CDR3 is CASSYNIQYF. In DNA form, the CDR3 reads TGTGCCAGCAGTTATAACATTCAGTACTTC.